A single sample gave rise to the 24 T cell receptor beta chains below, sequenced in a study of T cell repertoires in ileal Crohn's disease. Using immunoSEQ multiplex PCR, the repertoire was profiled, and TCRdb retains in-frame clones only, with some absent. The table has approximately 17,000 clones, less than 90% seen once. The specimen was ileal tissue. These TCRs come from an adult with Crohn's disease.

A note on this clone: Compared with germline, one end of the junction differs, possibly owing to a read error. The V call is TRBV7-3, the J call TRBJ2-2; weak D call: TRBD2 (5 bases). The CDR3 consists of 12 residues. In germline, CDR1 is SGHTA, CDR2 FQGTGA. The CDR3 is CASSRNTGELVF. In DNA form, the CDR3 reads TGTGCCAGCAGCCGGAACACCGGGGAGCTGGTTTTT.

The chain is built from TRBV27 and TRBJ1-2; no reliable D call. V was shortened by 3 bases and J by 0 bases, with 17 bases between the two germline ends. The CDR3 is 17 residues long. CDR1 and CDR2 from the germline V gene are MNHEY and SMNVEV (reference sequence). CDR3 residues: CASSLRAGWLANYGYTF. CDR3 nucleotide sequence: TGTGCCAGCAGTTTGAGGGCAGGCTGGCTGGCTAACTATGGCTACACCTTC.

The chain uses TRBV6-1 and TRBJ1-1; 9 nucleotides agree with TRBD1. CDR1 is MNHNS and CDR2 is SASEGT in the germline V gene. CDR3 length: 13 residues. Trimming removed 10 bases from V and 0 bases from J; junction bases left unmatched: 3. The CDR3 sequence is CATGTGMNTEAFF. The CDR3 DNA follows: TGTGCCACAGGGACAGGGATGAACACTGAAGCTTTCTTT.

The chain couples TRBV9 to TRBJ2-7, with D possibly being TRBD2 (5 bases). V lost 4 bases and J lost 4, with 9 bases in between. The CDR3 spans 12 residues. The germline V gene encodes CDR1 SGDLS and CDR2 YYNGEE. CDR3 sequence: CASSPRGYEQYF. The CDR3 DNA follows: TGTGCCAGCAGCCCCCGGGGTTACGAGCAGTACTTC. Looking up the rest from reference TRBV9 and TRBJ2-7 gives the full variable domain: DSGVTQTPKHLITATGQRVTLRCSPRSGDLSVYWYQQSLDQGLQFLIQYYNGEERAKGNILERFSAQQFPDLHSELNLSSLELGDSALYFCASSPRGYEQYFGPGTRLTVT.

V gene TRBV2 combines with J gene TRBJ2-1, with D maybe TRBD2 (6 bases). The CDR3 loop spans 13 amino acids. V was trimmed by 5 bases and J by 5 bases, leaving 10 bases between them. Germline values: CDR1 SNHLY, CDR2 FYNNEI. DNA for the CDR3: TGTGCCAGCAGTCCAGGACTAAACAATGAGCAGTTCTTC. Translation: CASSPGLNNEQFF.

The chain links TRBV2 to TRBJ2-6, with 8 bases aligning to TRBD1. The length of the CDR3 is 13 residues. V was pared by 11 bases and J by 2 bases, with 2 bases of the junction left unmatched. CDR1 SNHLY and CDR2 FYNNEI come from the germline V gene. The CDR3 is CAGQGAGANVLTF. CDR3 nucleotide sequence: TGTGCCGGACAGGGCGCTGGGGCCAACGTCCTGACTTTC.

The rearrangement links TRBV29-1 to TRBJ1-5, with D possibly matching TRBD1 (5 bases). The CDR3 covers 13 residues. Germline loops: CDR1 SQVTM, CDR2 ANQGSEA. Between the trimmed V and J ends, which lost 7 bases and 3 bases, there was a span of 13 bases. The CDR3, as DNA: TGCAGCGCTGGGGGGGGGTCCAATCAGCCCCAGCATTTT. This encodes CSAGGGSNQPQHF.

This chain joins TRBV9 and TRBJ2-3; TRBD2 is a possible D gene (5 bases). Germline V lookup: CDR1 SGDLS, CDR2 YYNGEE. The V end lost 0 bases, the J end lost 0 bases, and 8 bases lay between the germline ends. The CDR3 length is 15 residues. This CDR3 reads CASSVASQSTDTQYF. For the CDR3, the DNA is TGTGCCAGCAGCGTAGCTAGCCAAAGCACAGATACGCAGTATTTT.

V gene TRBV7-2 combines with J gene TRBJ1-1; 7 nucleotides agree with TRBD1. The germline V gene encodes CDR1 SGHTA and CDR2 FQGNSA. J was trimmed by 2 bases and V by 4 bases; bases with no gene match: 4. This CDR3 comprises 14 residues. CDR3 DNA sequence: TGTGCCAGCAGCTACAGGGGTCTAAACACTGAAGCTTTCTTT. Protein sequence: CASSYRGLNTEAFF.

The V gene is TRBV10-3, the J gene TRBJ1-3, with D perhaps TRBD1 (6 bases). V was shortened by 0 bases and J by 0 bases, with 9 bases between the two germline ends. There are 16 residues in the CDR3. Germline V gives CDR1 ENHRY, CDR2 SYGVKD. In DNA, the CDR3 is TGTGCCATCAGTGAGTCATCGACAGGCTCTGGAAACACCATATATTTT. This sequence encodes CAISESSTGSGNTIYF.

The chain uses TRBV7-9 and TRBJ2-7; 8 bases fit TRBD1. CDR1 SEHNR and CDR2 FQNEAQ come from the germline V gene (reference sequence). V gave up 2 bases and J gave up 3 bases; unmatched junction bases: 12. The CDR3 totals 17 residues. CDR3 DNA: TGTGCCAGCAGCTTAAACCCTGGACAGGGTGCGGGCTACGAGCAGTACTTC. Protein sequence: CASSLNPGQGAGYEQYF.

J is TRBJ2-7 and V is TRBV7-9; TRBD2 matches 13 bases. In germline, CDR1 is SEHNR, CDR2 FQNEAQ (reference sequence). The CDR3 runs 17 residues. V shed 3 bases and J 5 bases; nucleotides not matched to a gene: 10. The CDR3 DNA follows: TGTGCCAGCAGCTTCACCGTACCGACTAGCGGGGGGCACGAGCAGTACTTC. It yields the protein CASSFTVPTSGGHEQYF.

The J gene is TRBJ1-2, the V gene TRBV25-1, with a weak D call TRBD1 (5 bases). V was shortened by 4 bases and J by 8 bases, with 14 bases between the two germline ends. The germline gives CDR1 MGHDK, CDR2 SYGVNS. The CDR3 totals 13 residues. Here the CDR3 reads CASSGGTGDGYTF. CDR3 sequence (DNA): TGTGCCAGCAGTGGGGGCACAGGTGACGGCTACACCTTC.

This clone has just a few counts. The rearrangement uses TRBV4-3 and TRBJ2-2, with D possibly matching TRBD2 (6 bases). V lost 1 base, J lost 1 base, and 7 bases lay in between. The V gene's germline CDR1 is LGHNA and CDR2 YSLEER. The CDR3 covers 15 residues. The CDR3 here is CASSQVGGNTGELFF. In nucleotides, the CDR3 is TGCGCCAGCAGCCAAGTCGGGGGGAACACCGGGGAGCTGTTTTTT.

This sequence joins TRBV2 and TRBJ2-4; weak D call: TRBD2 (6 bases). Germline V gene data show CDR1 as SNHLY and CDR2 as FYNNEI. The CDR3 length is 12 residues. V was clipped by 6 bases and J by 8 bases, with 11 bases between them. The CDR3 protein is CASRYSGDIQYF. CDR3 bases: TGTGCCAGCAGGTACTCGGGGGACATTCAGTACTTC.

The chain has TRBV27 and TRBJ1-6; D unresolved. The CDR3 runs to 13 residues. Germline loops: CDR1 MNHEY, CDR2 SMNVEV (reference sequence). With 3 bases removed from V and 9 bases from J, the gap between germline ends came to 9 bases. This chain's CDR3 is CASSFREVSPLHF. CDR3 DNA sequence: TGTGCCAGCAGTTTCCGGGAGGTTTCACCCCTCCACTTT.

This chain links TRBV7-9 with TRBJ2-3, with 9 bases matching TRBD2. The V segment lost 6 bases and the J segment 3 bases; nucleotides outside the gene matches: 7. This CDR3 contains 15 residues. Looked up from germline, CDR1 is SEHNR and CDR2 is FQNEAQ (reference sequence). CDR3 nucleotide sequence: TGTGCCAGCAGTCCAGCGGGGGGCGCAACAGATACGCAGTATTTT. Amino acids: CASSPAGGATDTQYF.

The chain couples TRBV2 to TRBJ1-2; D unresolved. The V and J ends lost 4 bases and 4 bases respectively, with 13 bases between them. Per the germline V gene, CDR1 is SNHLY and CDR2 is FYNNEI. CDR3 length equals 14 residues. The CDR3 reads CASSGLRGFYGYTF. CDR3 DNA sequence: TGTGCCAGCAGTGGGTTAAGAGGTTTCTATGGCTACACCTTC.

This chain links TRBV18 with TRBJ2-5, with TRBD1 matching over 9 bases. The V and J ends lost 3 bases and 2 bases, in that order; junction bases with no gene match: 4. The CDR3 runs 15 residues. Germline assignment: CDR1 KGHSH and CDR2 LQKENI. CDR3 loop: CASSPLGTGQETQYF. For the CDR3, the DNA is TGTGCCAGCTCACCTCTCGGGACAGGGCAAGAGACCCAGTACTTC.

The chain combines TRBV29-1 with TRBJ2-1, with a possible D match to TRBD1 (5 bases). V was trimmed by 5 bases and J by 7 bases, leaving 15 bases between them. CDR3 length: 13 residues. Germline-derived CDR1 and CDR2 are SQVTM and ANQGSEA. CDR3 sequence: CSVLGQVGNEQFF. The CDR3 coding sequence is TGCAGCGTTCTGGGGCAGGTCGGGAATGAGCAGTTCTTC.

This clone was picked up a small number of times. The chain is built from TRBV21-1 and TRBJ1-5. TRBV21-1 represents a pseudogene. The CDR3 runs 16 residues. The CDR3 sequence is CASSYRGDGGNQPQHF. The CDR3 bases are TGTGCCAGCAGCTACCGGGGGGATGGGGGCAATCAGCCCCAGCATTTT.

The chain employs TRBV4-1 and TRBJ2-3, with 7 bases fitting TRBD1. The CDR3 spans 16 residues. The junction had 11 bases not matched to a gene; V was cut back by 4 bases and J by 4 bases. Per germline, CDR1 MGHRA and CDR2 YSYEKL. The CDR3 region has the DNA TGCGCCAGCAGCCTGGGGACAGATAATTTGCCAGATACGCAGTATTTT. Translation gives CASSLGTDNLPDTQYF.

The V and J genes are TRBV4-1 and TRBJ1-6; D possibly corresponds to TRBD1 (6 bases). Between the trimmed V and J ends, which lost 5 bases and 0 bases, there was a span of 8 bases. Looked up from germline, CDR1 is MGHRA and CDR2 is YSYEKL. The CDR3 is 15 residues long. CDR3 residues: CASSRGSSYNSPLHF. CDR3 bases: TGCGCCAGCAGCAGGGGGAGCTCCTATAATTCACCCCTCCACTTT.

The V gene is TRBV6-6, the J gene TRBJ1-4; 8 bases map to TRBD1. V was clipped by 10 bases and J by 7 bases; unmatched bases: 14. Germline V gene data show CDR1 as MNHNY and CDR2 as SVGAGI (reference sequence). CDR3 length: 15 amino acids. The CDR3 DNA reads TGTGCCACAGAAGACAGGGGTGGAAGGGGTGAAAAACTGTTTTTT. This sequence encodes CATEDRGGRGEKLFF.